This TCR beta chain was obtained from a study of cytomegalovirus exposure and HLA in healthy donors. Study-level points and caveats: One variant, a missense change in DCLRE1C, was linked in a later analysis to TCR beta V- and J-gene trimming. In an earlier analysis, in fewer than 700 donors, most V segments appeared productive either ~87% or ~30% of the time.

The study ran its PCR with 60 Vbeta and 13 Jbeta primers. TCRdb's table, derived via immunoSEQ multiplex PCR, lists solely in-frame clones and lacks some. The data show roughly 200,000 clones, with roughly four fifths seen just once and approximately 2% held by the top ten. This CDR3 is 16 amino acids long. The V end was cut by 2 bases, the J end by 2 bases, with 14 bases between. CDR1 and CDR2 (germline): MNHNY, SVGAGI (reference sequence). On this clone itself: Its matching antigen is unknown.

The chain combines TRBV6-6 with TRBJ2-3, with no clear D. The sequence derives from a young man in good health and CMV-seronegative. The sample taken for sequencing was PBMCs. CDR3 sequence (DNA): TGTGCCAGCAGTTACGTGACAAGTGCTCCCACAGATACGCAGTATTTT. It encodes CASSYVTSAPTDTQYF.